Reported below is one T cell receptor beta chain. Its cognate antigen is unknown. The assay was immunoSEQ multiplex PCR, and TCRdb's table has in-frame clones only and misses some. Among 150,000 to 200,000 clones listed, around 90% were seen once. This sample was included in a study of Ad26.COV2.S vaccination and SARS-CoV-2 variants. Study-level points and caveats: Higher spike-specific TCR breadth was found in vaccine recipients than in placebo recipients. Analytic work on TCR breadth and depth might have understated the full extent of total T cell responses. It was found that vaccine and placebo recipients had similar non-spike TCR breadth. Considerable breadth of spike-specific CD8+ and CD4+ T cell responses has reportedly been documented following vaccination.

The clonotype was recovered from a human donor who had recovered from COVID-19. The sequencing used peripheral blood, collected after recovery from COVID-19.

This CDR3 is CAWSRTGVGNTIYF. The CDR3 coding sequence is TGTGCCTGGAGTAGGACAGGGGTTGGAAACACCATATATTTT. The genes are TRBV30 and TRBJ1-3; 9 nucleotides agree with TRBD1. V was clipped by 2 bases and J by 3 bases; unmatched bases: 2. Germline-derived CDR1 and CDR2 are GTSNPN and SVGIG (reference sequence). The CDR3 length is 14 residues. The whole variable domain, remainder taken from reference TRBV30 and TRBJ1-3, is SQTIHQWPATLVQPVGSPLSLECTVEGTSNPNLYWYRQAAGRGLQLLFYSVGIGQISSEVPQNLSASRPQDRQFILSSKKLLLSDSGFYLCAWSRTGVGNTIYFGEGSWLTVV.